This entry describes one T cell receptor beta chain. The antigen it binds to is not known. No clone much larger than this one lies a single base away; base qualities are absent. Collaborating institutions collected whole blood in K2EDTA tubes following their own protocols. Collaborator samples were shipped for TCRbeta analysis as frozen whole blood, isolated PBMCs, or DNA extracted from either sample type. TCRbeta CDR3 regions were amplified from genomic DNA using the immunoSEQ Assay, a bias-controlled multiplex PCR. As for the original processing: Within the assay, amplification of reference gene primers was used to estimate how many nucleated cells each sample contained. Sequence reads were collapsed and filtered to measure the absolute abundance of every unique TCRbeta CDR3 rearrangement. Productive Simpson clonality was computed per sample as the square root of Simpson's diversity index over productive rearrangements. In TCRdb, the immuneACCESS table is reduced to in-frame sequences with V and J assigned. These tables do not hold every clone; where another copy was compared, an unresolved V gene accounts for under half, and the others remain unexplained. That table furnishes V, J and clone size, whereas the DNA furnished D and trimming. The sample profile shows 280,000 or so clones; roughly 88% of them were found once. In total, the top ten clones hold over 8% of the sample.

This sample is part of a study of blood T cell repertoires in COVID-19 (dated by TCRdb to 2020 to 2021). The study in broad terms: Collaborator samples came from the United States, Italy and Spain and covered acute and convalescent phases of COVID-19. The material from the prospective study consisted of cDNA or gDNA derived from T cells, B-cell-depleted T cells, or PBMCs. Deeply sampled blood TCRbeta repertoires from subjects exposed to, actively infected with, or recovered from COVID-19 were included in the dataset. The repertoires were released in a freely available public database intended as a resource for research on the immune response to SARS-CoV-2. The samples were drawn from two sources: the first 160 participants of the ongoing ImmuneRACE study, and 950 to 1,500 subjects contributed by 6 global collaborators. A de-identified subject ID, COVID-19 status, age in years and sex were almost always included in the sample metadata. Where available, HLA class I and class II types were obtained from metadata supplied by the sample provider rather than from assay-based typing. Summary of the overall study and its limitations: The amount of clinical and demographic metadata varied by source and participant and was provided uncurated.

Taken from cysteine to phenylalanine, the CDR3 has 15 residues. Just CDR3 DNA is preserved here, 45 bases in frame from base 1. In the germline V gene, CDR1 corresponds to SGDLS and CDR2 to YYNGEE. The germline V end is reduced by 4 bases and the J end by 4 bases; junction bases left unmatched: 8. Sequencing was carried out using peripheral blood. The rearrangement combines TRBV9 with TRBJ1-1, with TRBD1 identical over 9 junction bases. This sequence was found in a man between 18 and 35 years old with active or convalescent COVID-19. The DNA is as follows: TGTGCCAGCAGCCTCACAGGGGGCTTGGGCACTGAAGCTTTCTTT. Protein translation: CASSLTGGLGTEAFF.